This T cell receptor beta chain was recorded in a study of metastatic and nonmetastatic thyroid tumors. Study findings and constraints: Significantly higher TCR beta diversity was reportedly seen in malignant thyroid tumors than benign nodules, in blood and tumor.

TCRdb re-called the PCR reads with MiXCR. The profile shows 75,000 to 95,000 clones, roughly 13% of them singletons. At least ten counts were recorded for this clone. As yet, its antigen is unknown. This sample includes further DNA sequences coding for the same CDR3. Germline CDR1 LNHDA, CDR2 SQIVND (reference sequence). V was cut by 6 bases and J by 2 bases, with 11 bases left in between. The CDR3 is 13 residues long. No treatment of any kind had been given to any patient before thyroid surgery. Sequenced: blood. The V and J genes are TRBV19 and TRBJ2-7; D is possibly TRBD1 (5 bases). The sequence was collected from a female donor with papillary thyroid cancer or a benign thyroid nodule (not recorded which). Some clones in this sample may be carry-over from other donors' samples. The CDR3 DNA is TGTGCCAGTAGCCCAGGGTCCACCTACGAGCAGTACTTC. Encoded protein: CASSPGSTYEQYF.